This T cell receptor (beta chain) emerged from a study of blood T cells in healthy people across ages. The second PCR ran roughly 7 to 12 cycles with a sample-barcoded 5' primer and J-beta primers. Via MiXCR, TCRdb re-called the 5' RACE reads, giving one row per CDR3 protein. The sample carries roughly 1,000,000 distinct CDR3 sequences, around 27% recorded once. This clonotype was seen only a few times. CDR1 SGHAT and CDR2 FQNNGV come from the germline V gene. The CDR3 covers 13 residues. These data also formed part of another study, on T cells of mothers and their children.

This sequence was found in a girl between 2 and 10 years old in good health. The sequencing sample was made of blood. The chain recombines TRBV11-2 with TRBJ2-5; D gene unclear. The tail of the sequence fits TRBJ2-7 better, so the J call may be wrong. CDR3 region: CASSRPSGYEQYF. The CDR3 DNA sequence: TGTGCCAGCAGTAGACCCAGTGGATACGAGCAGTACTTC.